The 12 T cell receptor beta chains below all came from one sample that was sequenced in a study of response to subunit inactivated influenza vaccine. TCRdb ran MiXCR on the RT-PCR reads and lists one entry per CDR3 protein. Found here are around 750,000 distinct CDR3 sequences, 21% of them singletons; the top ten hold 9.5% to 13%. This sample comprised PBMCs from blood, obtained 5 days after vaccination. The receptors originated from a man aged 50 to 59 who received an inactivated influenza vaccine.

This clonotype was observed a few times. The chain recombines TRBV6-5 with TRBJ1-1, with 8 nucleotides matching TRBD1. CDR1 MNHEY and CDR2 SVGAGI come from the germline V gene. Trimming removed 7 bases from V and 10 bases from J; junction bases left unmatched: 8. This CDR3 is built from 12 residues. CDR3 DNA: TGTGCCAGCAATACACAGGGGGGGAGAGCTTTCTTT. Residues: CASNTQGGRAFF.

This clonotype was counted only a few times. This rearrangement joins TRBV7-8 to TRBJ1-6, with 7 nucleotides matching TRBD1. Per germline, CDR1 SGHVS and CDR2 FQNEAQ. This CDR3 contains 14 residues. The J segment lost 9 bases and the V segment lost 1 base, leaving 3 bases of the junction unmatched. The DNA of the CDR3 is TGTGCCAGCAGCTTAGAACAGGGGAGTTCACCCCTCCACTTT. This encodes CASSLEQGSSPLHF.

This clonotype was seen a handful of times. The chain combines TRBV2 with TRBJ1-2; possible D gene TRBD1, 5 bases. Germline CDR1 and CDR2: SNHLY and FYNNEI. Trimming took 8 bases from V and 2 from J, leaving 12 bases between them. CDR3 size: 13 residues. CDR3 DNA: TGTGCCAGCGCGGGACGCGAGAACTATGGCTACACCTTC. It translates to CASAGRENYGYTF.

In its sample, this clonotype was seen a few times. This chain joins TRBV12-3 or TRBV12-4 and TRBJ2-1, with TRBD2 matching 14 bases. This CDR3 is built from 15 residues. V lost 5 bases, J lost 10 bases, and 7 bases stayed unmatched. The DNA of the CDR3 is TGTGCCAGCAGTCCAGGACTAGCGGGAGGTCACGAGCAGTTCTTC. Encoded protein: CASSPGLAGGHEQFF.

V usage is TRBV11-2 and J usage is TRBJ2-1, with TRBD2 identical over 7 bases. Germline values: CDR1 SGHAT, CDR2 FQNNGV. After removal of 2 bases from V and 5 bases from J, the junction contained 15 bases not matched to a gene. This CDR3 comprises 18 residues. The CDR3 reads CASSLRRMFGRGNNEQFF. The CDR3 nucleotides are TGTGCCAGCAGCTTACGACGGATGTTCGGGCGGGGGAACAATGAGCAGTTCTTC.

This clonotype was seen many times. The gene calls are TRBV30 and TRBJ2-7; the D gene is possibly TRBD2 (6 bases). V gave up 7 bases and J gave up 0 bases, with 7 bases separating them. The V gene's germline CDR1 is GTSNPN and CDR2 SVGIG (reference sequence). The CDR3 is 11 residues long. CDR3 sequence reads: CASGGSYEQYF. CDR3 nucleotide sequence: TGTGCCTCCGGGGGCTCCTACGAGCAGTACTTC.

The V gene is TRBV27, the J gene TRBJ2-1; D unclear. Trimming took 4 bases from V and 5 from J, leaving 9 bases between them. The CDR3 length is 13 residues. The germline V gene encodes CDR1 MNHEY and CDR2 SMNVEV (reference sequence). The CDR3 sequence: CASSWGIDNEQFF. The CDR3 region has the DNA TGTGCCAGCAGTTGGGGAATCGACAATGAGCAGTTCTTC.

The V and J genes are TRBV15 and TRBJ2-7, with 9 bases identical to TRBD1. The V segment lost 1 base and the J segment 4 bases; nucleotides outside the gene matches: 5. The germline gives CDR1 LNHNV, CDR2 YYDKDF (reference sequence). This CDR3 region has 15 residues. CDR3 nucleotide sequence: TGTGCCACCAGCAGAGCGGGACAGGGAGTGTACGAGCAGTACTTC. Its translation: CATSRAGQGVYEQYF.

The table lists this clonotype with many counts. The CDR3, as DNA: TGCAGTGCTTCTAGACTAGCGGGACAGAGCTCCTACAATGAGCAGTTCTTC. Its protein product is CSASRLAGQSSYNEQFF. The chain carries TRBV20-1 and TRBJ2-1, with 11 bases matching TRBD2. V lost 5 bases and J lost 0; bases outside the gene matches: 9. The CDR3 covers 17 residues. Germline assignment: CDR1 DFQATT and CDR2 SNEGSKA (reference sequence).

V usage is TRBV7-2 and J usage is TRBJ1-4; D may be TRBD1 (6 bases). Germline V gene sequence: CDR1 SGHTA, CDR2 FQGNSA. The CDR3 covers 15 residues. The ends were cut back, 5 bases at V and 8 bases at J, with 18 bases in the middle. CDR3: CASSPSGGAGEKLFF. In DNA, the CDR3 is TGTGCCAGCAGCCCATCCGGGGGGGCAGGCGAAAAACTGTTTTTT.

The chain is built from TRBV6-5 and TRBJ1-1; D remains ambiguous. Germline loops: CDR1 MNHEY, CDR2 SVGAGI. The CDR3 totals 13 residues. V was cut by 0 bases and J by 5 bases, with 7 bases left in between. CDR3 protein: CASSYSGRTEAFF. CDR3 nucleotide sequence: TGTGCCAGCAGTTACTCCGGCAGGACTGAAGCTTTCTTT.

The chain recombines TRBV10-3 with TRBJ2-2; 8 nucleotides match TRBD1. This CDR3 is 14 amino acids long. The J segment lost 4 bases and the V segment lost 4 bases, leaving 2 bases of the junction unmatched. Germline V gene lookup returns CDR1 ENHRY and CDR2 SYGVKD. CDR3 coding DNA: TGTGCCATCAGTGCAGGGGGCAGCACCGGGGAGCTGTTTTTT. The encoded protein is CAISAGGSTGELFF.